The next 20 T cell receptor beta chains were all read from a single sample in a study of cytomegalovirus exposure and HLA in healthy donors. TCRdb's table, derived via immunoSEQ multiplex PCR, lists solely in-frame clones and lacks some. The repertoire includes over 150,000 clones, roughly 85% of them detected once, and approximately 15% sits in the top ten. Input material: PBMCs. The receptors were sampled from a man younger than 30 in good health and CMV-seropositive.

The chain couples TRBV28 to TRBJ2-7, with 8 nucleotides matching TRBD2. CDR3 length equals 14 residues. V dropped 5 bases and J dropped 7; count of bases not matched to a gene: 10. CDR1 and CDR2 from the germline V gene are MDHEN and SYDVKM. The CDR3 bases are TGTGCCAGCAGTGGGACTAGGGGTCCTAGGGAGCAGTACTTC. This gives the protein CASSGTRGPREQYF.

The sample holds one count of this clone. V usage is TRBV12-5 and J usage is TRBJ2-7; D is uncertain. Trimming pared 0 bases from V and 3 bases from J, leaving 9 bases between. The CDR3 consists of 14 residues. Germline V CDR1 and CDR2: LGHNT, FRNRAP. As DNA, the CDR3 is TGTGCTAGTGGTTTGGTACCCGGTAACTACGAGCAGTACTTC. Amino acids: CASGLVPGNYEQYF.

This CDR3 is CASSGGTSGGTDTQYF. Here the CDR3 DNA reads TGTGCCAGCAGCGGGGGGACTAGCGGGGGGACAGATACGCAGTATTTT. The chain couples TRBV7-8 to TRBJ2-3; TRBD2 matches 15 bases. V was pared by 5 bases and J by 3 bases, with 3 bases of the junction left unmatched. Germline-derived CDR1 and CDR2 are SGHVS and FQNEAQ. This CDR3 is 16 amino acids long. Full variable domain (remainder filled in from reference TRBV7-8 and TRBJ2-3): GAGVSQSPRYKVAKRGQDVALRCDPISGHVSLFWYQQALGQGPEFLTYFQNEAQLDKSGLPSDRFFAERPEGSVSTLKIQRTQQEDSAVYLCASSGGTSGGTDTQYFGPGTRLTVL.

V gene TRBV5-6 combines with J gene TRBJ2-1, with 9 positions matching TRBD1. CDR1 SGHDT and CDR2 YYEEEE come from the germline V gene. Trimming at V came to 4 bases and at J to 3 bases, leaving 8 bases not matched to a gene. The CDR3 spans 16 residues. The CDR3 protein is CASSLGQGSGYNEQFF. In DNA, the CDR3 is TGTGCCAGCAGCCTCGGACAGGGGTCCGGCTACAATGAGCAGTTCTTC.

This clone has only a few counts. This chain links TRBV7-3 with TRBJ1-1, with 8 bases aligning to TRBD1. Germline loops: CDR1 SGHTA, CDR2 FQGTGA. The CDR3 spans 14 residues. The trim removed 4 bases at V and 5 bases at J, leaving 6 bases unmatched. The CDR3 coding sequence is TGTGCCAGCAGCTCCCAGGGGGCAAATACTGAAGCTTTCTTT. Translation: CASSSQGANTEAFF.

The gene calls are TRBV4-1 and TRBJ2-7; TRBD2 matches 9 bases. The CDR3 contains 15 residues. Germline loops: CDR1 MGHRA, CDR2 YSYEKL. Unmatched junction bases numbered 7, after V lost 3 bases and J lost 4 bases. In DNA form, the CDR3 reads TGCGCCAGCAGCCATGGTAGCGGGAGTAGGTACGAGCAGTACTTC. Translation: CASSHGSGSRYEQYF.

The V gene is TRBV27, the J gene TRBJ2-7; TRBD1 aligns across 9 bases. The length of the CDR3 is 15 residues. The J segment lost 3 bases and the V segment lost 1 base, leaving 4 bases of the junction unmatched. Germline-derived CDR1 and CDR2 are MNHEY and SMNVEV (reference sequence). The CDR3 nucleotides read TGTGCCAGCAGTTTATTGGGGACAGGGAACTACGAGCAGTACTTC. Its protein is CASSLLGTGNYEQYF.

The rearrangement uses TRBV2 and TRBJ1-5, with 7 bases matching TRBD1. CDR1 SNHLY and CDR2 FYNNEI come from the germline V gene. The CDR3 totals 13 residues. V lost 5 bases, J lost 7 bases, and 5 bases stayed unmatched. This CDR3 is CASSYRGNQPQHF. CDR3 DNA sequence: TGTGCCAGCAGTTACAGGGGAAACCAGCCCCAGCATTTT.

The chain carries TRBV5-1 and TRBJ1-4; D gene ambiguous. The germline gives CDR1 SGHRS, CDR2 YFSETQ. CDR3 size: 16 residues. The V gene lost 1 base and the J gene lost 3 bases, with 13 bases spanning the gap. The CDR3 loop is CASSLLSSSANEKLFF. The CDR3, as DNA: TGCGCCAGCAGCTTGCTCTCTTCGTCGGCTAATGAAAAACTGTTTTTT.

This clone has a single count. V usage is TRBV4-1 and J usage is TRBJ2-7, with D hard to call. Germline V gene lookup returns CDR1 MGHRA and CDR2 YSYEKL. The CDR3 totals 16 residues. V was cut by 0 bases and J by 0 bases, with 12 bases left in between. CDR3 coding DNA: TGCGCCAGCAGCCAAGAGTGGCAGCAGGCCTCCTACGAGCAGTACTTC. Its protein is CASSQEWQQASYEQYF.

The chain has TRBV30 and TRBJ2-7, with D unresolved. The V end was cut by 3 bases, the J end by 3 bases, with 12 bases between. CDR3 length equals 13 residues. The germline V gene encodes CDR1 GTSNPN and CDR2 SVGIG (reference sequence). In nucleotides, the CDR3 is TGTGCCTGGAGGTCGGGTTCGGTCTACGAGCAGTACTTC. Translation gives CAWRSGSVYEQYF.

This chain joins TRBV19 and TRBJ1-1, with TRBD1 matching 7 bases. The length of the CDR3 is 13 residues. Germline trimming cut 3 bases from V and 8 bases from J; bases unmatched to any gene: 6. Germline values: CDR1 LNHDA, CDR2 SQIVND (reference sequence). The CDR3 sequence is CASSIVRDREAFF. The CDR3 DNA follows: TGTGCCAGTAGTATCGTTCGGGACAGAGAAGCTTTCTTT. Full variable domain (missing parts from reference TRBV19 and TRBJ1-1): DGGITQSPKYLFRKEGQNVTLSCEQNLNHDAMYWYRQDPGQGLRLIYYSQIVNDFQKGDIAEGYSVSREKKESFPLTVTSAQKNPTAFYLCASSIVRDREAFFGQGTRLTVV.

The V call is TRBV4-1, the J call TRBJ2-7; 14 positions match TRBD2. CDR1 is MGHRA and CDR2 is YSYEKL in the germline V gene. The V and J ends lost 4 bases and 4 bases, in that order; junction bases with no gene match: 15. CDR3 length: 19 amino acids. The CDR3 is CASSRHWGLAGDFGYEQYF. DNA of the CDR3: TGCGCCAGCAGCCGCCACTGGGGACTAGCGGGAGATTTCGGGTACGAGCAGTACTTC.

The gene calls are TRBV6-4 and TRBJ2-3; 8 bases agree with TRBD2. V dropped 5 bases and J dropped 3; count of bases not matched to a gene: 4. Germline CDR1 and CDR2: MRHNA and SNTAGT. This CDR3 comprises 14 residues. Here the CDR3 DNA reads TGTGCCAGCAGTACGGGGGGGCCGACAGATACGCAGTATTTT. Its protein is CASSTGGPTDTQYF.

The chain recombines TRBV23-1 with TRBJ2-7; 7 nucleotides match TRBD2. TRBV23-1 is an ORF; its function is uncertain. The CDR3 is made up of 16 amino acids. The V segment lost 6 bases and the J segment 4 bases; nucleotides outside the gene matches: 15. This chain's CDR3 is CASSQTSERGYYEQYF. Written as DNA, the CDR3 is TGCGCCAGCAGCCAAACTAGCGAAAGGGGCTATTACGAGCAGTACTTC.

The CDR3 DNA reads as TGTGCCAGCAGCCCAGGGACTAGCGGGGGTCTCACAGATACGCAGTATTTT. Translation gives CASSPGTSGGLTDTQYF. The rearrangement joins TRBV7-6 to TRBJ2-3; 14 nucleotides match TRBD2. Losses at the gene ends were 5 bases for V and 2 bases for J; bases not matched to a gene: 6. In germline, CDR1 is SGHVS, CDR2 FNYEAQ. The CDR3 sequence is 17 residues long. Full variable domain (outside the CDR3, taken from reference TRBV7-6 and TRBJ2-3): GAGVSQSPRYKVTKRGQDVALRCDPISGHVSLYWYRQALGQGPEFLTYFNYEAQQDKSGLPNDRFSAERPEGSISTLTIQRTEQRDSAMYRCASSPGTSGGLTDTQYFGPGTRLTVL.

The genes are TRBV29-1 and TRBJ1-2; tentatively, D is TRBD1 (5 bases). The CDR3 extends over 16 amino acids. V dropped 0 bases and J dropped 2 bases, with 16 bases sitting between them. Germline CDR1 SQVTM, CDR2 ANQGSEA. The chain's CDR3 is CSVEDWGHLRNYGYTF. As DNA, the CDR3 is TGCAGCGTTGAAGATTGGGGCCATCTGAGGAACTATGGCTACACCTTC.

The rearrangement joins TRBV19 to TRBJ1-2, with D tentatively TRBD1 (5 bases). Germline CDR1 reads LNHDA; CDR2 reads SQIVND (reference sequence). This CDR3 contains 17 residues. V was shortened by 4 bases and J by 1 base, with 19 bases between the two germline ends. Here the CDR3 reads CASSTGTPGPDNYGYTF. The CDR3 bases are TGTGCCAGTAGTACCGGGACTCCGGGGCCCGATAACTATGGCTACACCTTC.

The chain links TRBV6-5 to TRBJ2-7; D may be TRBD1 (5 bases). CDR3 length: 15 amino acids. V lost 0 bases, J lost 3 bases, and 12 bases lay in between. Germline V CDR1 and CDR2: MNHEY, SVGAGI. The CDR3 protein is CASSYSRSRDYEQYF. The CDR3 DNA sequence: TGTGCCAGCAGTTACTCTCGCTCCAGGGACTACGAGCAGTACTTC.

Comments on this clone: This CDR3 is also generated by other DNA sequences in the sample. The V call is TRBV30, the J call TRBJ1-1; the D is unclear. Germline CDR1 reads GTSNPN; CDR2 reads SVGIG (reference sequence). The V and J ends lost 3 bases and 2 bases respectively, with 10 bases between them. The CDR3 totals 13 residues. The DNA for the CDR3 is TGTGCCTGGAGCTTGGCGGGTAACACTGAAGCTTTCTTT. Its translation is CAWSLAGNTEAFF.